These 10 T cell receptor beta chains originate from one sample sequenced in a study of blood T cell repertoires in COVID-19. Generated by immunoSEQ multiplex PCR, the TCRdb table keeps only in-frame clones and is missing some. This repertoire shows roughly 74,000 clones, around 89% found once; its top ten account for less than 1.5%. The sample consisted of PBMCs or T cells enriched from blood (not recorded which). These receptors were obtained from a woman aged 45-65 years with acute COVID-19.

The gene calls are TRBV19 and TRBJ1-4; TRBD1 matches 11 bases. V lost 10 bases to trimming and J lost 4 bases; unmatched junction nucleotides: 8. The CDR3 runs 15 residues. Per germline, CDR1 LNHDA and CDR2 SQIVND (reference sequence). Here the CDR3 DNA reads TGTGCCACCCAGGACAGGGGGCGGGGTAATGAAAAACTGTTTTTT. Translation: CATQDRGRGNEKLFF.

The V and J genes are TRBV24-1 and TRBJ1-6; 9 bases fit TRBD1. V gave up 4 bases and J gave up 7 bases; unmatched junction bases: 4. The germline V gene has CDR1 KGHDR and CDR2 SFDVKD. CDR3 length: 15 residues. The chain's CDR3 is CATSEGQGNNSPLHF. The CDR3 nucleotides are TGTGCCACCAGTGAAGGACAGGGGAACAATTCACCCCTCCACTTT.

This chain uses TRBV10-3 with TRBJ1-2, with 7 positions matching TRBD1. Germline-derived CDR1 and CDR2 are ENHRY and SYGVKD. Trimming took 7 bases from V and 5 from J; bases not matched to a gene: 10. The CDR3 extends over 14 amino acids. DNA for the CDR3: TGTGCCATCACCAGGGGGGAAGAGGGGTATGGCTACACCTTC. Its translation: CAITRGEEGYGYTF.

The chain couples TRBV11-2 to TRBJ1-3; D is possibly TRBD1 (5 bases). Germline CDR1 reads SGHAT; CDR2 reads FQNNGV. Trimming cost V 6 bases and J 3 bases, with 12 bases left between them. The CDR3 consists of 14 residues. CDR3 region: CASSPGFVGNTIYF. Here the CDR3 DNA reads TGTGCCAGCAGTCCAGGGTTTGTTGGAAACACCATATATTTT.

CDR3 loop: CASSQWLAGEQYF. Written as DNA, the CDR3 is TGTGCCAGCAGCCAATGGCTAGCGGGTGAGCAGTACTTC. J is TRBJ2-7 and V is TRBV3-1 (or the pseudogene TRBV3-2); the match to TRBD2 covers 8 bases. The CDR3 contains 13 residues. V shed 2 bases and J 7 bases; nucleotides not matched to a gene: 4. Germline V gene data show CDR1 as LGHDT and CDR2 as YNNKEL (reference sequence).

The chain is built from TRBV6-5 and TRBJ1-1; D uncertain. V lost 6 bases and J 1 base, leaving 15 bases between the germline ends. The CDR3 has 15 amino acids. CDR1 and CDR2 from the germline V gene are MNHEY and SVGAGI. The DNA of the CDR3 is TGTGCCAGCAGGCCATCGGGGAGGGAGAACACTGAAGCTTTCTTT. This translates into CASRPSGRENTEAFF.

This sequence joins TRBV6-4 and TRBJ2-2; TRBD2 agrees at 16 bases. Per the germline V gene, CDR1 is MRHNA and CDR2 is SNTAGT. The CDR3 covers 17 residues. V shed 10 bases, J shed 0 bases, and the junction held 5 bases outside the gene matches. As DNA, the CDR3 is TGTGCCACCCCGGGACTAGCGGGAGGGACGAACACCGGGGAGCTGTTTTTT. This sequence encodes CATPGLAGGTNTGELFF.

The rearrangement links TRBV7-2 to TRBJ2-3; 12 bases are shared with TRBD2. Trimming at V came to 0 bases and at J to 3 bases, leaving 4 bases not matched to a gene. The CDR3 loop spans 17 amino acids. Germline V lookup: CDR1 SGHTA, CDR2 FQGNSA. The CDR3 region is CASSLATSGRQTDTQYF. The CDR3 coding sequence is TGTGCCAGCAGCTTAGCGACTAGCGGGAGACAGACAGATACGCAGTATTTT. Complete variable domain (other parts from reference TRBV7-2 and TRBJ2-3): GAGVSQSPSNKVTEKGKDVELRCDPISGHTALYWYRQSLGQGLEFLIYFQGNSAPDKSGLPSDRFSAERTGGSVSTLTIQRTQQEDSAVYLCASSLATSGRQTDTQYFGPGTRLTVL.

The chain is built from TRBV11-3 and TRBJ2-2; 12 bases line up with TRBD2. CDR1 SGHNT and CDR2 YENEEA come from the germline V gene. Losses at the gene ends were 5 bases for V and 6 bases for J; bases not matched to a gene: 10. CDR3 length: 17 amino acids. The CDR3 reads CASSLRASGRASGELFF. The CDR3 DNA sequence: TGTGCCAGCAGCCTCCGGGCTAGCGGGAGGGCCTCCGGGGAGCTGTTTTTT.

The CDR3 region is CASSWALEQYF. Written as DNA, the CDR3 is TGTGCCAGCAGCTGGGCACTCGAGCAGTACTTC. The J gene is TRBJ2-7, the V gene TRBV11-2; D remains unclear. V dropped 4 bases and J dropped 6 bases, with 7 bases sitting between them. The CDR3 is made up of 11 amino acids. CDR1 SGHAT and CDR2 FQNNGV come from the germline V gene.